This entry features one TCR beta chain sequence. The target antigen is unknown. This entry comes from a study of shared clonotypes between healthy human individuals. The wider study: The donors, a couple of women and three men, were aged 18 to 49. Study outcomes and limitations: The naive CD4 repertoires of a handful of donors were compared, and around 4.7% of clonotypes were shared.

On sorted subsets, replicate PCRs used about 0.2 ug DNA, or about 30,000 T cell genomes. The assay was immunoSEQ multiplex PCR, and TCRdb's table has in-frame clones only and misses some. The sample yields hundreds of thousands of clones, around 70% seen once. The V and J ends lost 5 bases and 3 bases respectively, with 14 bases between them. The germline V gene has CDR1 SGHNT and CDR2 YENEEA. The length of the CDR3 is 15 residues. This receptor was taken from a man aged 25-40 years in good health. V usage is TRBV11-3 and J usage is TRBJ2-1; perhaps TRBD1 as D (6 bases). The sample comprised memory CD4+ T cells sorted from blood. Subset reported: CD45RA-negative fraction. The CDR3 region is CASSKKGENYNEQFF. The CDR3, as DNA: TGTGCCAGCAGCAAAAAGGGGGAGAACTACAATGAGCAGTTCTTC.